The clone carrying this TCR beta chain was counted a few times. Template material for amplifying TCR beta CDR3 regions consisted of RNA transcripts. During a first-round RT-PCR of the TCR CDR3, the HTBI primer set was used. TCRdb re-called the multiplex PCR reads through MiXCR, storing one row per CDR3 protein. The data contain fewer than 400,000 distinct CDR3 sequences, 15% to 17% of them seen just once; the ten biggest clones take up around a quarter. Losses at the gene ends were 4 bases for V and 5 bases for J; bases not matched to a gene: 7. Germline lookup yields CDR1 MNHEY and CDR2 SMNVEV (reference sequence). The length of the CDR3 is 14 residues. The data originate from a study of T cells in Graves' hyperthyroidism and ophthalmopathy.

J is TRBJ2-5 and V is TRBV27; 7 positions match TRBD2. Sequencing was carried out using blood. This TCR was sampled from a woman aged 18-35 years with Graves' hyperthyroidism that later progressed to Graves' ophthalmopathy. The CDR3 region is CASSSLGGEETQYF. Here the CDR3 DNA reads TGTGCCAGCAGTTCCCTGGGAGGGGAGGAGACCCAGTACTTC.